Each of the 22 T cell receptor beta chains below was sequenced from the same sample in a study of OX40 agonist ivuxolimab in advanced cancers. The data were produced by immunoSEQ multiplex PCR, yet TCRdb's version contains in-frame clones alone and is incomplete. The sample includes about 71,000 clones, around 80% of them seen just once. Sample: CD4+ or CD8+ T cells sorted from blood, taken in a trial of the OX40 agonist ivuxolimab. These receptors were taken from an adult with an advanced solid tumor such as melanoma, head and neck, liver or kidney cancer.

This chain connects TRBV28 to TRBJ1-2, with no clear D. Germline V CDR1 and CDR2: MDHEN, SYDVKM. V was trimmed by 5 bases and J by 4 bases, leaving 17 bases between them. The CDR3 is made up of 15 amino acids. As DNA, the CDR3 is TGTGCCAGCAGTCCCCCCAGAGGGAACGGCTATGGCTACACCTTC. This translates into CASSPPRGNGYGYTF.

This chain connects TRBV7-9 to TRBJ2-5, with D possibly matching TRBD2 (6 bases). Germline assignment: CDR1 SEHNR and CDR2 FQNEAQ (reference sequence). V was trimmed by 3 bases and J by 5 bases, leaving 13 bases between them. The CDR3 runs 14 residues. The CDR3 DNA sequence: TGTGCCAGCAGCTTCGCTAGACGGGGGGAGACCCAGTACTTC. This translates into CASSFARRGETQYF.

The chain uses TRBV10-3 and TRBJ2-1, with 8 bases aligning to TRBD1. CDR3 size: 15 residues. V lost 0 bases, J lost 7 bases, and 5 bases stayed unmatched. Germline CDR1 ENHRY, CDR2 SYGVKD. The CDR3 nucleotides are TGTGCCATCAGTGAGTCCCAGGGGGCCTCGAATGAGCAGTTCTTC. Amino acid sequence: CAISESQGASNEQFF.

The chain is built from TRBV28 and TRBJ1-6; D not certain. The CDR3 extends over 13 amino acids. Trimming stripped 6 bases from V and 9 bases from J, with 12 bases between. Germline lookup yields CDR1 MDHEN and CDR2 SYDVKM. The chain's CDR3 is CASSLRPGSPLHF. In DNA, the CDR3 is TGTGCCAGCAGCCTGCGCCCCGGTTCACCCCTCCACTTT.

V and J are TRBV15 and TRBJ2-3; D unresolved. Trimming removed 0 bases at V and 0 bases at J, with 13 bases between. The CDR3 extends over 17 amino acids. CDR1 and CDR2 from the germline V gene are LNHNV and YYDKDF (reference sequence). Here the CDR3 DNA reads TGTGCCACCAGCAGAGAATCCGGAGATTCTAGCACAGATACGCAGTATTTT. Amino acid sequence: CATSRESGDSSTDTQYF.

The CDR3: CASMGTQGGANEKLFF. CDR3 DNA sequence: TGTGCCAGCATGGGGACCCAAGGAGGGGCTAATGAAAAACTGTTTTTT. The chain links TRBV5-6 to TRBJ1-4, with a possible D match to TRBD1 (5 bases). With 6 bases removed from V and 3 bases from J, the gap between germline ends came to 18 bases. The CDR3 loop spans 16 amino acids. Germline V gene data show CDR1 as SGHDT and CDR2 as YYEEEE.

V and J are TRBV7-8 and TRBJ2-5; D is possibly TRBD2 (5 bases). Germline CDR1 SGHVS, CDR2 FQNEAQ. The CDR3 is 15 amino acids. The V end lost 5 bases, the J end lost 1 base, and 14 bases lay between the germline ends. DNA for the CDR3: TGTGCCAGCAGCCCGCGGGTCCTTCCCCAAGAGACCCAGTACTTC. Its translation is CASSPRVLPQETQYF.

The V gene is TRBV11-2, the J gene TRBJ2-3, with D possibly being TRBD2 (6 bases). The V gene lost 1 base and the J gene lost 5 bases, with 19 bases spanning the gap. The length of the CDR3 is 17 residues. Germline V gene lookup returns CDR1 SGHAT and CDR2 FQNNGV. This CDR3 reads CASSLGRGAFHKDTQYF. The DNA for the CDR3 is TGTGCCAGCAGCTTAGGGCGCGGGGCCTTCCACAAAGATACGCAGTATTTT.

V gene TRBV19 combines with J gene TRBJ2-1; a possible D gene is TRBD2 (5 bases). This CDR3 region has 14 residues. V was shortened by 4 bases and J by 7 bases, with 14 bases between the two germline ends. Germline CDR1 is LNHDA and CDR2 is SQIVND (reference sequence). CDR3 region: CASSTSRPPNEQFF. The CDR3 coding sequence is TGTGCCAGTAGTACTAGCAGACCCCCAAATGAGCAGTTCTTC.

This chain connects TRBV13 to TRBJ1-2, with 7 nucleotides matching TRBD1. J lost 7 bases, V lost 0 bases, and 5 bases had no gene match. CDR3 size: 14 residues. CDR1 PRHDT and CDR2 FYEKMQ come from the germline V gene (reference sequence). The CDR3: CASSLGPQGGGYTF. The CDR3 bases are TGTGCCAGCAGCTTAGGCCCCCAGGGGGGTGGCTACACCTTC.

In DNA form, the CDR3 reads TGTGCCAGCAGTTACCGCGGGGGGGGATACGAGCAGTACGTC. Protein sequence: CASSYRGGGYEQYV. The J gene is TRBJ2-7, the V gene TRBV6-5; 9 nucleotides agree with TRBD2. The CDR3 sequence is 14 residues long. Per the germline V gene, CDR1 is MNHEY and CDR2 is SVGAGI. After removal of 2 bases from V and 4 bases from J, the junction contained 3 bases not matched to a gene.

In this sample, this clone turned up once. The chain employs TRBV9 and TRBJ2-2, with 8 bases identical to TRBD1. Germline CDR1 is SGDLS and CDR2 is YYNGEE. The CDR3 has 16 amino acids. V trimming: 4 bases; J trimming: 4 bases; junction bases outside the gene matches: 9. The DNA of the CDR3 is TGTGCCAGCAGCACCAGACAGGGGATGGGCACCGGGGAGCTGTTTTTT. Residues: CASSTRQGMGTGELFF.

This chain uses TRBV7-8 with TRBJ1-1; no firm D call. This CDR3 comprises 10 residues. Per germline, CDR1 SGHVS and CDR2 FQNEAQ. V was trimmed by 5 bases and J by 8 bases, leaving 6 bases between them. CDR3 loop: CASSTVEAFF. The CDR3 DNA is TGTGCCAGCAGCACCGTAGAAGCTTTCTTT.

The chain carries TRBV10-1 and TRBJ2-3; D uncertain. V was pared by 0 bases and J by 3 bases, with 10 bases between. The V gene's germline CDR1 is WNHNN and CDR2 SYGVQD (reference sequence). This CDR3 has 15 amino acids. The CDR3 DNA reads TGCGCCAGCAGTGAGTCGAGAGTTGGTACAGATACGCAGTATTTT. It is translated as CASSESRVGTDTQYF.

The chain joins TRBV11-3 to TRBJ1-1, with D tentatively TRBD1 (5 bases). V was clipped by 1 base and J by 1 base, with 10 bases between them. Germline V lookup: CDR1 SGHNT, CDR2 YENEEA. CDR3 length equals 15 residues. The CDR3 spells CASSLGGRENTEAFF. The CDR3 DNA reads TGTGCCAGCAGCTTAGGAGGCAGGGAGAACACTGAAGCTTTCTTT.

This clone was recorded once. J is TRBJ1-1 and V is TRBV10-3; no definite D call. V gave up 5 bases and J gave up 5 bases, with 12 bases separating them. CDR1 is ENHRY, CDR2 SYGVKD, per germline. This CDR3 is 13 amino acids long. The CDR3 sequence: CAISRIERTEAFF. The CDR3 bases are TGTGCCATCAGTAGGATAGAGAGGACTGAAGCTTTCTTT.

This chain joins TRBV5-1 and TRBJ1-4, with TRBD1 matching over 7 bases. CDR1 is SGHRS and CDR2 is YFSETQ in the germline V gene. The CDR3 is made up of 14 amino acids. V was pared by 5 bases and J by 8 bases, with 9 bases of the junction left unmatched. The CDR3 is CASRTGAGREKLFF. In DNA form, the CDR3 reads TGCGCCAGCAGAACAGGGGCTGGACGCGAAAAACTGTTTTTT.

This clone came up a few times. The V and J genes are TRBV6-4 and TRBJ2-1, with TRBD1 matching 9 bases. Germline V gene sequence: CDR1 MRHNA, CDR2 SNTAGT. V shed 11 bases, J shed 7 bases, and the junction held 9 bases outside the gene matches. The CDR3 extends over 13 amino acids. CDR3 DNA: TGTGCCCGCTTTCGGGGACAGGGAAATGAGCAGTTCTTC. Translated: CARFRGQGNEQFF.

The CDR3 loop reads CASSQVRFPGYTF. The CDR3 DNA reads TGTGCCAGCTCACAGGTTCGCTTCCCTGGCTACACCTTC. The rearrangement joins TRBV18 to TRBJ1-2; D remains unclear. This CDR3 region has 13 residues. Germline CDR1 reads KGHSH; CDR2 reads LQKENI. V was shortened by 4 bases and J by 7 bases, with 13 bases between the two germline ends.

This clone was seen a single time. In DNA form, the CDR3 reads TGTGCCAGTAGGGGCACAGGCTCTGGAAACACCATATATTTT. The encoded protein is CASRGTGSGNTIYF. V is TRBV19 and J is TRBJ1-3; possibly TRBD1 for D (5 bases). The CDR3 extends over 14 amino acids. V was pared by 6 bases and J by 0 bases, with 9 bases between. Germline CDR1 reads LNHDA; CDR2 reads SQIVND (reference sequence).

V gene TRBV7-8 combines with J gene TRBJ2-7, with TRBD1 matching over 7 bases. V lost 4 bases, J lost 2 bases, and 5 bases stayed unmatched. The germline gives CDR1 SGHVS, CDR2 FQNEAQ. The CDR3 is made up of 14 amino acids. In DNA, the CDR3 is TGTGCCAGCAGCTGGTCTGACAGGGCCTACGAGCAGTACTTC. The encoded protein is CASSWSDRAYEQYF. Variable domain in full (rest from reference TRBV7-8 and TRBJ2-7): GAGVSQSPRYKVAKRGQDVALRCDPISGHVSLFWYQQALGQGPEFLTYFQNEAQLDKSGLPSDRFFAERPEGSVSTLKIQRTQQEDSAVYLCASSWSDRAYEQYFGPGTRLTVT.

This chain connects TRBV5-5 to TRBJ1-2; unclear D gene. Trimming removed 0 bases at V and 4 bases at J, with 1 base between. Looked up from germline, CDR1 is SGHKS and CDR2 is YYEKEE (reference sequence). CDR3 length: 11 residues. For the CDR3, the DNA is TGTGCCAGCAGCTTGGGCTATGGCTACACCTTC. Its translation: CASSLGYGYTF.